Shown below are 13 T cell receptor beta chains from a single sample sequenced in a study of early T cells in non-severe SARS-CoV-2 infection. One entry per CDR3 protein, called by TCRdb with MiXCR from the 5' RACE reads. The data show 50,000 or so distinct CDR3 sequences, 12% seen once. Input material: whole blood. The receptors were gathered from an adult who was a healthcare worker with PCR-confirmed SARS-CoV-2 infection or an uninfected control (not recorded which).

V and J are TRBV28 and TRBJ1-5; possibly TRBD1 for D (5 bases). CDR3 length equals 15 residues. The V end was cut by 3 bases, the J end by 7 bases, with 16 bases between. CDR1 MDHEN and CDR2 SYDVKM come from the germline V gene. The CDR3 DNA sequence: TGTGCCAGCAGTTTGACCCGCGGGGGAGGGCAGCCCCAGCATTTT. Translation gives CASSLTRGGGQPQHF.

Only a few counts were recorded for this clonotype. The chain couples TRBV29-1 to TRBJ2-5; D uncertain. V was pared by 4 bases and J by 3 bases, with 9 bases between. CDR3 length: 12 residues. Germline V gene lookup returns CDR1 SQVTM and CDR2 ANQGSEA. CDR3 nucleotides: TGCAGCGTTGGTGGCCATAAAGAGACCCAGTACTTC. This encodes CSVGGHKETQYF.

This clonotype was counted ten times or more. The genes are TRBV9 and TRBJ2-1; D possibly matches TRBD1 or TRBD2 (5 bases each). Germline V gene data show CDR1 as SGDLS and CDR2 as YYNGEE. The CDR3 extends over 14 amino acids. V lost 0 bases to trimming and J lost 3 bases, with 7 bases between them. The CDR3, as DNA: TGTGCCAGCAGCGTAGATGGGGGCTACAATGAGCAGTTCTTC. It specifies CASSVDGGYNEQFF.

This clonotype occurred a few times. The chain links TRBV7-3 to TRBJ2-1, with a weak D call TRBD2 (7 bases). Trimming pared 3 bases from V and 10 bases from J, leaving 10 bases between. Germline assignment: CDR1 SGHTA and CDR2 FQGTGA. This CDR3 has 12 residues. CDR3 protein: CASSFSGGEQFF. In DNA, the CDR3 is TGTGCCAGCAGCTTTTCGGGGGGCGAGCAGTTCTTC.

This chain connects TRBV11-3 to TRBJ2-2, with D unresolved. Trimming took off 5 bases at V and 5 bases at J, with 6 bases between the two ends. CDR3 length equals 12 residues. CDR1 SGHNT and CDR2 YENEEA come from the germline V gene. CDR3 coding DNA: TGTGCCAGCAGCCACTGGACCGGGGAGCTGTTTTTT. Protein sequence: CASSHWTGELFF. The full variable domain, with the rest looked up from reference TRBV11-3 and TRBJ2-2, is EAGVVQSPRYKIIEKKQPVAFWCNPISGHNTLYWYLQNLGQGPELLIRYENEEAVDDSQLPKDRFSAERLKGVDSTLKIQPAELGDSAVYLCASSHWTGELFFGEGSRLTVL.

This clonotype occurred many times. The V gene is TRBV18, the J gene TRBJ1-4; possibly TRBD1 for D (5 bases). CDR1 and CDR2 (germline): KGHSH, LQKENI. The V gene lost 0 bases and the J gene lost 8 bases, with 13 bases spanning the gap. The length of the CDR3 is 15 residues. CDR3 in DNA: TGTGCCAGCTCACCACCTGGACAAGGAAAAGAAAAACTGTTTTTT. Translated: CASSPPGQGKEKLFF.

This clonotype was counted a few times. The CDR3 loop is CSVALTGGNEQYF. CDR3 nucleotides: TGCAGCGTTGCCTTGACAGGGGGCAATGAGCAGTACTTC. The chain couples TRBV29-1 to TRBJ2-7, with TRBD1 matching 10 bases. J was trimmed by 7 bases and V by 4 bases; bases with no gene match: 7. The CDR3 has 13 amino acids. The V gene's germline CDR1 is SQVTM and CDR2 ANQGSEA.

To note about this clonotype: The junction does not match germline at one end; this may be a read error. This chain's CDR3 is CASSSGFTEAYF. The CDR3 DNA reads TGTGCCAGCAGCTCAGGGTTCACTGAAGCTTACTTT. This chain joins TRBV7-9 and TRBJ1-1, with a tentative D call TRBD1 (5 bases). CDR3 length equals 12 residues. Germline assignment: CDR1 SEHNR and CDR2 FQNEAQ (reference sequence).

The chain joins TRBV6-4 to TRBJ2-7, with D tentatively TRBD1 (5 bases). V dropped 2 bases and J dropped 4 bases, with 21 bases sitting between them. CDR3 size: 17 residues. Germline CDR1 is MRHNA and CDR2 is SNTAGT. The CDR3 loop reads CASSDDWTTPQGYEQYF. CDR3 bases: TGTGCCAGCAGTGACGACTGGACCACACCCCAGGGATACGAGCAGTACTTC.

Ten or more counts support this clonotype. The chain uses TRBV7-2 and TRBJ1-4; D remains ambiguous. The germline V gene encodes CDR1 SGHTA and CDR2 FQGNSA. V lost 1 base, J lost 11 bases, and 8 bases lay in between. The CDR3 extends over 12 amino acids. CDR3 bases: TGTGCCAGCAGCTTAGATGGTCGGAAACTGTTTTTT. This gives the protein CASSLDGRKLFF. Combining the CDR3 with reference TRBV7-2 and TRBJ1-4 gives the whole variable domain GAGVSQSPSNKVTEKGKDVELRCDPISGHTALYWYRQSLGQGLEFLIYFQGNSAPDKSGLPSDRFSAERTGGSVSTLTIQRTQQEDSAVYLCASSLDGRKLFFGSGTQLSVL.

This clonotype was recorded a few times. The chain links TRBV5-5 to TRBJ1-5; D call uncertain. Looked up from germline, CDR1 is SGHKS and CDR2 is YYEKEE (reference sequence). The CDR3 totals 13 residues. The V and J ends lost 1 base and 9 bases respectively, with 11 bases between them. The CDR3 reads CASSLLSSGPQHF. The CDR3 DNA reads TGTGCCAGCAGCTTGTTATCCTCAGGGCCCCAGCATTTT. The full variable domain, rest sourced from reference TRBV5-5 and TRBJ1-5, is DAGVTQSPTHLIKTRGQQVTLRCSPISGHKSVSWYQQVLGQGPQFIFQYYEKEERGRGNFPDRFSARQFPNYSSELNVNALLLGDSALYLCASSLLSSGPQHFGDGTRLSIL.

This clonotype was detected many times. V gene TRBV29-1 combines with J gene TRBJ2-7; D ambiguous. This CDR3 has 11 amino acids. CDR1 is SQVTM and CDR2 is ANQGSEA in the germline V gene. V dropped 2 bases and J dropped 4 bases, with 6 bases sitting between them. This CDR3 is CSVESRYEQYF. As DNA, the CDR3 is TGCAGCGTTGAAAGCCGATACGAGCAGTACTTC.

This clonotype was detected many times. This chain links TRBV30 with TRBJ1-1; unclear D gene. Trimming pared 0 bases from V and 3 bases from J, leaving 11 bases between. The V gene's germline CDR1 is GTSNPN and CDR2 SVGIG (reference sequence). The CDR3 length is 14 residues. CDR3 nucleotide sequence: TGTGCCTGGAGTGTTTTCACAGTATACACTGAAGCTTTCTTT. Translating it yields CAWSVFTVYTEAFF. Variable domain in full (rest from reference TRBV30 and TRBJ1-1): SQTIHQWPATLVQPVGSPLSLECTVEGTSNPNLYWYRQAAGRGLQLLFYSVGIGQISSEVPQNLSASRPQDRQFILSSKKLLLSDSGFYLCAWSVFTVYTEAFFGQGTRLTVV.